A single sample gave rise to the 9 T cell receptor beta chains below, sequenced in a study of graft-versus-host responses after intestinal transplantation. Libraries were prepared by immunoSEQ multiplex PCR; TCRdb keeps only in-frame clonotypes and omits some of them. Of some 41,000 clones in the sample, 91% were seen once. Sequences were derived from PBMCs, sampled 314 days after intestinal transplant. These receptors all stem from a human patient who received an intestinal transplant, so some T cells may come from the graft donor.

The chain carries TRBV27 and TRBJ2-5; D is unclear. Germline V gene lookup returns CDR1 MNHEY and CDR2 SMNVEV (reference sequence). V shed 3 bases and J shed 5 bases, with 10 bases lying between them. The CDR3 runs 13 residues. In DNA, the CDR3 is TGTGCCAGCAGTTTGGCCGGTACGGAGACCCAGTACTTC. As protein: CASSLAGTETQYF.

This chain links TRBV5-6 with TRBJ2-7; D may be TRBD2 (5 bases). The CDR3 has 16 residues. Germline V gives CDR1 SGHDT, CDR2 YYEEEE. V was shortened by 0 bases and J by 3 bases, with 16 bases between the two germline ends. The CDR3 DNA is TGTGCCAGCAGCTTGGCGGGGTTCGGCCACGGCTACGAGCAGTACTTC. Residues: CASSLAGFGHGYEQYF. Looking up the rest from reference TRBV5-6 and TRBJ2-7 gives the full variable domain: DAGVTQSPTHLIKTRGQQVTLRCSPKSGHDTVSWYQQALGQGPQFIFQYYEEEERQRGNFPDRFSGHQFPNYSSELNVNALLLGDSALYLCASSLAGFGHGYEQYFGPGTRLTVT.

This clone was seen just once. CDR3 region: CASSEAPGLEPQHF. In DNA form, the CDR3 reads TGTGCCAGCAGTGAAGCGCCAGGGTTAGAGCCCCAGCATTTT. The V and J genes are TRBV6-1 and TRBJ1-5, with a possible D match to TRBD1 (5 bases). Trimming removed 0 bases at V and 8 bases at J, with 11 bases between. This CDR3 has 14 amino acids. The germline V gene encodes CDR1 MNHNS and CDR2 SASEGT.

CDR3: CASSQLLGTASYEQYF. The CDR3 DNA reads TGTGCCAGCAGCCAGCTCCTCGGGACAGCATCCTACGAGCAGTACTTC. The chain has TRBV4-2 and TRBJ2-7, with 7 bases matching TRBD1. This CDR3 has 16 amino acids. Germline V gene lookup returns CDR1 LGHNA and CDR2 YNFKEQ. V dropped 3 bases and J dropped 1; count of bases not matched to a gene: 9.

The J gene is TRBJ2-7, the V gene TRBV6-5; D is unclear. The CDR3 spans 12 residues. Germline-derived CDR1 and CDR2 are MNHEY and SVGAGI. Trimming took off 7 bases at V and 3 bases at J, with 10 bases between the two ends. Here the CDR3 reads CASTQGFYEQYF. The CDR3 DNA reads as TGTGCCAGCACCCAAGGTTTCTACGAGCAGTACTTC.

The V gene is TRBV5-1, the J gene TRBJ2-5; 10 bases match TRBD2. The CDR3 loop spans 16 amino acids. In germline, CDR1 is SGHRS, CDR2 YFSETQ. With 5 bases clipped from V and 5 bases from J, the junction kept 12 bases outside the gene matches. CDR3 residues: CASSPKAGGLQETQYF. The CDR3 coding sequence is TGCGCCAGCAGTCCTAAAGCGGGGGGGCTTCAGGAGACCCAGTACTTC.

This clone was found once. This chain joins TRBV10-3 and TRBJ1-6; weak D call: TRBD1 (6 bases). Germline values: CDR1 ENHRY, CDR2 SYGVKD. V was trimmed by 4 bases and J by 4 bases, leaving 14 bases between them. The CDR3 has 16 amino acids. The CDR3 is CAISVRGNKYNSPLHF. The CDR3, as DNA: TGTGCCATCAGTGTGAGGGGGAATAAATATAATTCACCCCTCCACTTT.

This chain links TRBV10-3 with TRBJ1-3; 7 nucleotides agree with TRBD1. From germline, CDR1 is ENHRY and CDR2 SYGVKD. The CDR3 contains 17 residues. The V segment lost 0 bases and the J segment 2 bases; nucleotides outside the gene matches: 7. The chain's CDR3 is CAISESGQLPPGNTIYF. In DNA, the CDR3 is TGTGCCATCAGTGAGTCGGGACAGCTACCCCCTGGAAACACCATATATTTT.

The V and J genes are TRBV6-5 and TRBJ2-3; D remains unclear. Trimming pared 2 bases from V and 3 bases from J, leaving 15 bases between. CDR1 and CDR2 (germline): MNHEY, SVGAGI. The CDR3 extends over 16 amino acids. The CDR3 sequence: CASSYVGTDGTDTQYF. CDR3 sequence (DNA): TGTGCCAGCAGTTACGTGGGAACCGACGGGACAGATACGCAGTATTTT.